Each of the 21 T cell receptor beta chains below was sequenced from the same sample in a study of T cells in Graves' hyperthyroidism and ophthalmopathy. From RNA transcripts, TCR beta CDR3 regions were amplified. The TCR CDR3 first-round RT-PCR relied on the HTBI primer set. TCRdb ran MiXCR on the multiplex PCR reads and lists one entry per CDR3 protein. Of about 460,000 distinct CDR3 sequences listed, 20% to 25% are singletons. Sequenced material: blood. Source of these receptors: a woman between 65 and 79 years old with Graves' ophthalmopathy.

The CDR3 region has the DNA TGTGCCAGCAGTTACTCGACAACATCGGGGGGCTACGAGCAGTACTTC. Its protein product is CASSYSTTSGGYEQYF. The chain uses TRBV6-2 or TRBV6-3 and TRBJ2-7; 7 bases align to TRBD2. V lost 0 bases and J lost 3; bases outside the gene matches: 8. This CDR3 is 16 amino acids long. Germline V gene sequence: CDR1 MNHEY, CDR2 SVGEGT.

This chain links TRBV5-1 with TRBJ1-6; unclear D gene. CDR1 and CDR2 (germline): SGHRS, YFSETQ. CDR3 length: 12 residues. V was cut by 2 bases and J by 6 bases, with 3 bases left in between. The CDR3 is CASSFPNSPLHF. CDR3 in DNA: TGCGCCAGCAGCTTCCCTAATTCACCCCTCCACTTT.

The chain couples TRBV7-3 to TRBJ2-2; D remains unclear. Trimming shortened V by 5 bases and J by 2 bases, and 6 bases separated the two germline ends. Germline assignment: CDR1 SGHTA and CDR2 FQGTGA. This CDR3 comprises 13 residues. DNA for the CDR3: TGTGCCAGCAGCATTTACAACACCGGGGAGCTGTTTTTT. This sequence encodes CASSIYNTGELFF. Full variable domain (missing parts from reference TRBV7-3 and TRBJ2-2): GAGVSQTPSNKVTEKGKYVELRCDPISGHTALYWYRQSLGQGPEFLIYFQGTGAADDSGLPNDRFFAVRPEGSVSTLKIQRTERGDSAVYLCASSIYNTGELFFGEGSRLTVL.

The chain uses TRBV6-9 and TRBJ2-7; 7 bases match TRBD2. Germline-derived CDR1 and CDR2 are MNHGY and SVAAGI. V lost 2 bases to trimming and J lost 4 bases; unmatched junction nucleotides: 5. The CDR3 runs to 14 residues. DNA of the CDR3: TGTGCCAGCAGTTATGGACTAGAGGGGTACGAGCAGTACTTC. Amino acid sequence: CASSYGLEGYEQYF.

The chain links TRBV25-1 to TRBJ2-7, with 13 positions matching TRBD2. Trimming cost V 5 bases and J 2 bases; bases outside gene matches: 6. The CDR3 is 16 amino acids. The germline V gene has CDR1 MGHDK and CDR2 SYGVNS. CDR3: CASSPGTSGEAYEQYF. In nucleotides, the CDR3 is TGTGCCAGCAGTCCCGGGACTAGCGGGGAAGCCTACGAGCAGTACTTC.

This clonotype has more than one count but fewer than ten. The V call is TRBV11-2, the J call TRBJ1-6, with D possibly TRBD1 on 5 matching bases. The CDR3 length is 15 residues. The V end was cut by 6 bases, the J end by 9 bases, with 18 bases between. In germline, CDR1 is SGHAT, CDR2 FQNNGV. CDR3 nucleotide sequence: TGTGCCAGCAGGACCTCCACAGGACGAAGTTCACCCCTCCACTTT. It encodes CASRTSTGRSSPLHF. Together with reference TRBV11-2 and TRBJ1-6, the CDR3 gives the full variable domain: EAGVAQSPRYKIIEKRQSVAFWCNPISGHATLYWYQQILGQGPKLLIQFQNNGVVDDSQLPKDRFSAERLKGVDSTLKIQPAKLEDSAVYLCASRTSTGRSSPLHFGNGTRLTVT.

The chain uses TRBV11-2 and TRBJ2-5, with D perhaps being TRBD1 or TRBD2 (7 bases each). Between the trimmed V and J ends, which lost 2 bases and 4 bases, there was a span of 14 bases. This CDR3 is built from 15 residues. Germline V lookup: CDR1 SGHAT, CDR2 FQNNGV. This CDR3 reads CASSLQAGGVETQYF. CDR3 in DNA: TGTGCCAGCAGCTTACAGGCAGGGGGGGTAGAGACCCAGTACTTC.

V is TRBV5-1 and J is TRBJ2-7, with 7 bases fitting TRBD2. V lost 4 bases to trimming and J lost 9 bases; unmatched junction nucleotides: 7. CDR1 and CDR2 from the germline V gene are SGHRS and YFSETQ. The length of the CDR3 is 12 residues. For the CDR3, the DNA is TGCGCCAGCAGCCCTAGCGGTCTTGGGCAGTACTTC. This translates into CASSPSGLGQYF. The complete variable domain, with remaining parts taken from reference TRBV5-1 and TRBJ2-7, reads KAGVTQTPRYLIKTRGQQVTLSCSPISGHRSVSWYQQTPGQGLQFLFEYFSETQRNKGNFPGRFSGRQFSNSRSEMNVSTLELGDSALYLCASSPSGLGQYFGPGTRLTVT.

This chain joins TRBV4-3 and TRBJ2-6, with 8 bases that match TRBD2. J was trimmed by 0 bases and V by 3 bases; bases with no gene match: 10. CDR1 is LGHNA and CDR2 is YSLEER in the germline V gene. This CDR3 is built from 19 residues. For the CDR3, the DNA is TGCGCCAGCAGCCATGACGGCGGGAGGACACTCTCTGGGGCCAACGTCCTGACTTTC. Translation: CASSHDGGRTLSGANVLTF.

There are a few counts of this clonotype. The chain uses TRBV7-9 and TRBJ2-6; D remains unclear. The V end was cut by 4 bases, the J end by 0 bases, with 7 bases between. Germline CDR1 reads SEHNR; CDR2 reads FQNEAQ (reference sequence). The CDR3 is made up of 15 amino acids. CDR3 sequence (DNA): TGTGCCAGCAGCTCCTTAATCTCTGGGGCCAACGTCCTGACTTTC. It is translated as CASSSLISGANVLTF.

This clonotype was seen a few times. CDR3 nucleotides: TGCAGTGCTAGAGTTCGAGAGACCCAGTACTTC. Translated, it gives CSARVRETQYF. The rearrangement links TRBV20-1 to TRBJ2-5; D is ambiguous. V was clipped by 1 base and J by 4 bases, with 4 bases between them. This CDR3 has 11 amino acids. The germline V gene has CDR1 DFQATT and CDR2 SNEGSKA (reference sequence).

The CDR3 region is CASSSGTSWPTDTQYF. DNA of the CDR3: TGCGCCAGCAGCTCCGGGACTAGCTGGCCCACAGATACGCAGTATTTT. This rearrangement joins TRBV5-1 to TRBJ2-3; 9 bases fit TRBD2. Trimming removed 3 bases from V and 2 bases from J; junction bases left unmatched: 7. The CDR3 is 16 residues long. Germline V CDR1 and CDR2: SGHRS, YFSETQ.

The chain uses TRBV7-2 and TRBJ1-4; D unclear. The germline V gene encodes CDR1 SGHTA and CDR2 FQGNSA. The ends were cut back, 2 bases at V and 4 bases at J, with 14 bases in the middle. This CDR3 has 16 amino acids. CDR3 residues: CASSLMAPTNNEKLFF. The CDR3 DNA reads TGTGCCAGCAGCTTAATGGCCCCCACTAATAATGAAAAACTGTTTTTT.

This clonotype was counted only a few times. The V gene is TRBV6-1, the J gene TRBJ2-4, with TRBD2 identical over 13 bases. Germline V lookup: CDR1 MNHNS, CDR2 SASEGT. Losses at the gene ends were 2 bases for V and 0 bases for J; bases not matched to a gene: 4. CDR3 length: 18 amino acids. The CDR3 is CASSERTSGRSAKNIQYF. The CDR3 nucleotides read TGTGCCAGCAGTGAACGGACTAGCGGGAGATCAGCCAAAAACATTCAGTACTTC.

The chain uses TRBV3-1 and TRBJ1-4; D perhaps matches TRBD1 (6 bases). Germline-derived CDR1 and CDR2 are LGHDT and YNNKEL (reference sequence). Between the trimmed V and J ends, which lost 1 base and 4 bases, there was a span of 10 bases. This CDR3 spans 15 amino acids. The CDR3 DNA reads TGTGCCAGCAGCCAAGCGGGACATAGTAATGAAAAACTGTTTTTT. This gives the protein CASSQAGHSNEKLFF.

This clonotype has more than one count but fewer than ten. The rearrangement uses TRBV5-1 and TRBJ2-7, with D possibly being TRBD2 (6 bases). The germline gives CDR1 SGHRS, CDR2 YFSETQ. This CDR3 is built from 15 residues. The V gene lost 2 bases and the J gene lost 3 bases, with 15 bases spanning the gap. CDR3 residues: CASSFASGSNYEQYF. In nucleotides, the CDR3 is TGCGCCAGCAGCTTCGCGTCCGGGAGTAACTACGAGCAGTACTTC.

This clonotype came up many times. V is TRBV6-2 or TRBV6-3 and J is TRBJ2-1, with TRBD2 matching 15 bases. There are 15 residues in the CDR3. Germline V CDR1 and CDR2: MNHEY, SVGEGT. After removal of 6 bases from V and 8 bases from J, the junction contained 5 bases not matched to a gene. The CDR3 reads CASSRGLAGGDEQFF. As DNA, the CDR3 is TGTGCCAGCAGCAGGGGACTAGCGGGAGGAGATGAGCAGTTCTTC.

CDR3 sequence reads: CASRGFSLAGANVLTF. The DNA for the CDR3 is TGTGCCAGCAGGGGGTTCTCTTTGGCTGGGGCCAACGTCCTGACTTTC. The chain has TRBV28 and TRBJ2-6; D is unresolved. The CDR3 covers 16 residues. V lost 6 bases and J 2 bases, leaving 14 bases between the germline ends. CDR1 is MDHEN, CDR2 SYDVKM, per germline. The complete variable domain, with remaining parts taken from reference TRBV28 and TRBJ2-6, reads DVKVTQSSRYLVKRTGEKVFLECVQDMDHENMFWYRQDPGLGLRLIYFSYDVKMKEKGDIPEGYSVSREKKERFSLILESASTNQTSMYLCASRGFSLAGANVLTFGAGSRLTVL.

This clonotype appeared a few times. The J gene is TRBJ2-3, the V gene TRBV28; 9 bases match TRBD2. CDR1 and CDR2 (germline): MDHEN, SYDVKM. V gave up 6 bases and J gave up 2 bases; unmatched junction bases: 9. This CDR3 has 16 amino acids. The CDR3 reads CASSRLAAGATDTQYF. The CDR3 DNA reads as TGTGCCAGCAGCAGACTAGCGGCCGGAGCCACAGATACGCAGTATTTT.

This clonotype was counted between two and nine times. For the CDR3, the DNA is TGTGCCACCAGCGGTGAACCGGCCCTATCTGGGGAGCTGTTTTTT. This sequence encodes CATSGEPALSGELFF. This rearrangement joins TRBV15 to TRBJ2-2, with D hard to call. With 5 bases removed from V and 8 bases from J, the gap between germline ends came to 18 bases. Germline V gene lookup returns CDR1 LNHNV and CDR2 YYDKDF (reference sequence). This CDR3 spans 15 amino acids. The full variable domain, with the rest looked up from reference TRBV15 and TRBJ2-2, is DAMVIQNPRYQVTQFGKPVTLSCSQTLNHNVMYWYQQKSSQAPKLLFHYYDKDFNNEADTPDNFQSRRPNTSFCFLDIRSPGLGDTAMYLCATSGEPALSGELFFGEGSRLTVL.

This chain links TRBV10-3 with TRBJ2-7; possible D gene TRBD2, 5 bases. Trimming left V 0 bases short and J 7 bases short, with 7 bases between. The germline CDR1 and CDR2 sequences are ENHRY and SYGVKD. CDR3 length equals 12 residues. CDR3 loop: CAISESQREQYF. CDR3 DNA sequence: TGTGCCATCAGTGAGTCGCAGCGGGAGCAGTACTTC.